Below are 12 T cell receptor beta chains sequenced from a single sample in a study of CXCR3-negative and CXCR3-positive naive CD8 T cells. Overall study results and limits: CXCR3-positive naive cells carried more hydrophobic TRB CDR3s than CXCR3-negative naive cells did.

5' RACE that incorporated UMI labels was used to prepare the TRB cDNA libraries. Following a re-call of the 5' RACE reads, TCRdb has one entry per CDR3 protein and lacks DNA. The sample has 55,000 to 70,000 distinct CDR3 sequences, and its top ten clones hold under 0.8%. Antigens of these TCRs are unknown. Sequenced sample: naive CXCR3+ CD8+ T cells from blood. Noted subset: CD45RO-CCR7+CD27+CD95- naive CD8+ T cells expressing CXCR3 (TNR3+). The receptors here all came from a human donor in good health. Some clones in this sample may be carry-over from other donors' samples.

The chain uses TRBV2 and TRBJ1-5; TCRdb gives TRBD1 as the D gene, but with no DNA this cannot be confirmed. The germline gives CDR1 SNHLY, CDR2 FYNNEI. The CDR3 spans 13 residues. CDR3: CAARGGVNQPQHF.

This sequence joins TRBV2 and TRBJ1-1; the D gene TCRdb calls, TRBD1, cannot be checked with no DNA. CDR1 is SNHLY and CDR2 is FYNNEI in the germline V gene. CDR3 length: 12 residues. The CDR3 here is CASVGAGTEAFF.

CDR3: CASSQAGPNTEAFF. The V call is TRBV7-6, the J call TRBJ1-1. Per germline, CDR1 SGHVS and CDR2 FNYEAQ. This CDR3 region has 14 residues.

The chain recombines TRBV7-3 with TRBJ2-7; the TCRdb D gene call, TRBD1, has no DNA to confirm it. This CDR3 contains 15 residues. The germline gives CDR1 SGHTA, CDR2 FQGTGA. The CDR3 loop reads CASSLLGGSSYEQYF.

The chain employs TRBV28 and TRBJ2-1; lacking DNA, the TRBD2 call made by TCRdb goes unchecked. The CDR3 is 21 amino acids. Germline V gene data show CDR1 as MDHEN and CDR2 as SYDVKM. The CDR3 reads CASSLEGGSWTGESSYNEQFF.

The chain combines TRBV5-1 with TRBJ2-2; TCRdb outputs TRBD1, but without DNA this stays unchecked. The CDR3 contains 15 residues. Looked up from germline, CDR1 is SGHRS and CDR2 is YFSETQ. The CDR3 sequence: CASTPDRANTGELFF.

The CDR3 spells CASSNSGTEHNEQFF. The rearrangement uses TRBV7-9 and TRBJ2-1; the D call of TRBD1 rests on TCRdb alone, since no DNA is present to check it. The CDR3 has 15 amino acids. The germline gives CDR1 SEHNR, CDR2 FQNEAQ (reference sequence).

The CDR3 sequence: CASASPGQGLEQYF. The chain employs TRBV28 and TRBJ2-7; the D call from TCRdb, TRBD1, cannot be confirmed without DNA. The CDR3 consists of 14 residues. CDR1 MDHEN and CDR2 SYDVKM come from the germline V gene.

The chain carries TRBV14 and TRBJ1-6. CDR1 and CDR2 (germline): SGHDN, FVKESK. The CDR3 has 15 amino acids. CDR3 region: CASSQDNSCNSPLHF.

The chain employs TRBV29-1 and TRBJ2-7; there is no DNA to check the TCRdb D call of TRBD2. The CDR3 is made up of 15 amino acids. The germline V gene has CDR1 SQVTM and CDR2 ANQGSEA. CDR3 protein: CSVEVPSSNSYEQYF.

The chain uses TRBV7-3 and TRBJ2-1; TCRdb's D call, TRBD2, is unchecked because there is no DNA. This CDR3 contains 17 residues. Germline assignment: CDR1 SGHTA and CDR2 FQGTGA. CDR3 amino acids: CASSFGKRGSSYNEQFF. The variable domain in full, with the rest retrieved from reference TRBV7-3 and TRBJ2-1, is GAGVSQTPSNKVTEKGKYVELRCDPISGHTALYWYRQSLGQGPEFLIYFQGTGAADDSGLPNDRFFAVRPEGSVSTLKIQRTERGDSAVYLCASSFGKRGSSYNEQFFGPGTRLTVL.

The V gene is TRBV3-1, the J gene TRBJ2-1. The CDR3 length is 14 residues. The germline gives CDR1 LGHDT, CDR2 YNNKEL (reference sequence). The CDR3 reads CASSQDYVYNEQFF.